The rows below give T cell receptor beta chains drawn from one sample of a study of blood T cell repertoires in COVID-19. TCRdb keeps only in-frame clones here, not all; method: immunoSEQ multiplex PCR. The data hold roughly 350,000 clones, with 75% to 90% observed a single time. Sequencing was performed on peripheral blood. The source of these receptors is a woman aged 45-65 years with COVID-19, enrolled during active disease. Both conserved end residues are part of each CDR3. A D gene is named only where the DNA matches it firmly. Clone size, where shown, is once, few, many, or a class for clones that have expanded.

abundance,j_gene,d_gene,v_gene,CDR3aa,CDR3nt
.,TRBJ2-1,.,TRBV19,CASSFERVNEQFF,TGTGCCAGTAGTTTTGAACGGGTCAATGAGCAGTTCTTC
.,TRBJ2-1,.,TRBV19,CASSNLGLEQFF,TGTGCCAGTAGCAACCTGGGGCTTGAGCAGTTCTTC
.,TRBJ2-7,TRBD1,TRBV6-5,CASSTGQHYEQYF,TGTGCCAGCAGTACGGGACAGCACTACGAGCAGTACTTC
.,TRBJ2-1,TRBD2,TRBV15,CATSRDRGTSGSREQFF,TGTGCCACCAGCAGAGATCGGGGGACTAGCGGGAGCCGTGAGCAGTTCTTC
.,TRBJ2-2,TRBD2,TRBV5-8,CASSRGSGSWPGELFF,TGTGCCAGCAGCCGTGGGAGCGGGAGCTGGCCCGGGGAGCTGTTTTTT
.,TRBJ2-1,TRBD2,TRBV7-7,CASSFQGGSRYNEQFF,TGTGCCAGCAGCTTCCAAGGCGGGAGCAGGTACAATGAGCAGTTCTTC
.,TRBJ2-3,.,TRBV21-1,CASRLAGFCTDTQYF,TGTGCCAGCAGGCTAGCGGGATTTTGTACAGATACGCAGTATTTT
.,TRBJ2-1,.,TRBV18,CASSLLNEQFF,TGTGCCAGCTCGCTCCTAAATGAGCAGTTCTTC
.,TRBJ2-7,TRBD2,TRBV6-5,CASSQGLAGGPEYF,TGTGCCAGCAGCCAAGGACTAGCGGGAGGGCCTGAGTACTTC
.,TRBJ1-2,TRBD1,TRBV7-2,CASTLTGAGGYTF,TGTGCCAGCACCTTAACAGGGGCGGGGGGCTACACCTTC
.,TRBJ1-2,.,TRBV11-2,CASSFILGADYYGYTF,TGTGCCAGCAGCTTTATATTAGGGGCGGATTACTATGGCTACACCTTC
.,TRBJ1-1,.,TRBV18,CASSPQQDGEAFF,TGTGCCAGCTCACCACAACAGGACGGTGAAGCTTTCTTT
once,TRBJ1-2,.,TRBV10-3,CAISVGEGDYGYTF,TGTGCCATCAGTGTAGGAGAGGGTGACTATGGCTACACCTTC
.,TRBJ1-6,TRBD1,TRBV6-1,CASSDRDSNSPLHF,TGTGCCAGCAGTGACCGGGACAGTAATTCACCCCTCCACTTT
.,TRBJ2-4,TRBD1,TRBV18,CASSPLVIPFDRGHSKNIQYF,TGTGCCAGCTCACCACTCGTTATTCCATTCGACAGGGGCCATTCCAAAAACATTCAGTACTTC
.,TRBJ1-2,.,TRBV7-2,CASSLNAFGGYTF,TGTGCCAGCAGCTTAAACGCCTTCGGGGGCTACACCTTC
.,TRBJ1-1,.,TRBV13,CASSGPDNMNTEAFF,TGTGCCAGCAGCGGTCCGGACAACATGAACACTGAAGCTTTCTTT
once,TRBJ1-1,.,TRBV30,CAWSPGTVNTEAFF,TGTGCCTGGAGTCCCGGTACGGTGAACACTGAAGCTTTCTTT
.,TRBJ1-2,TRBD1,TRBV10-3,CAISGTGESYYGYTF,TGTGCCATCAGTGGGACAGGCGAATCATACTATGGCTACACCTTC
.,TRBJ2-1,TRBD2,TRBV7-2,CASSLAYASGRHEQFF,TGTGCCAGCAGCTTAGCGTACGCTAGCGGGAGGCATGAGCAGTTCTTC
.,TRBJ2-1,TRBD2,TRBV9,CASSSSGRAYNEQFF,TGTGCCAGCAGCTCCAGCGGGAGGGCCTACAATGAGCAGTTCTTC
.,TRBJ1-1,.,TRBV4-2,CASSRTGRGDTEAFF,TGTGCCAGCAGCCGTACGGGACGGGGGGACACTGAAGCTTTCTTT
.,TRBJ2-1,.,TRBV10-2,CASSIQGNEQFF,TGCGCCAGCAGCATCCAGGGGAATGAGCAGTTCTTC
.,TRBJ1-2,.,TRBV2,CASSESGRAGGYTF,TGTGCCAGCAGTGAGAGTGGCAGGGCAGGTGGCTACACCTTC
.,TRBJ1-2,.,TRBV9,CASSPTGGGYGYTF,TGTGCCAGCAGCCCGACAGGTGGAGGCTATGGCTACACCTTC
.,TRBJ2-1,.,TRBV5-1,CASSLTFEQFF,TGCGCCAGCAGCTTGACTTTTGAGCAGTTCTTC
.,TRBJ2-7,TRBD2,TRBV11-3,CASSSRRLAGGLSSYEQYF,TGTGCCAGCAGCTCGAGACGACTAGCGGGAGGCCTAAGCTCCTACGAGCAGTACTTC
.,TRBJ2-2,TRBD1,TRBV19,CASSRQGETGELFF,TGTGCCAGTAGTCGACAGGGGGAAACCGGGGAGCTGTTTTTT
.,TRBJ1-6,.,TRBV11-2,CASSLEQVSPLHF,TGTGCCAGCAGCTTAGAGCAGGTTTCACCCCTCCACTTT
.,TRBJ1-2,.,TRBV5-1,CASSLYNYGYTF,TGCGCCAGCAGCTTATATAACTATGGCTACACCTTC
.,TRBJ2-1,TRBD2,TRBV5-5,CASSLLTSGRFSTSNEQFF,TGTGCCAGCAGCTTGTTAACTAGCGGGAGGTTCAGTACGTCCAATGAGCAGTTCTTC
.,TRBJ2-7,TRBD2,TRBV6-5,CASSRRLAGDHEQYF,TGTGCCAGCAGCCGACGACTAGCGGGAGACCACGAGCAGTACTTC
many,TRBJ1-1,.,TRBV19,CASSLQNTEAFF,TGTGCCAGTAGTTTACAGAACACTGAAGCTTTCTTT
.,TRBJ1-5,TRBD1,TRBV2,CASSSGQGSFQPQHF,TGTGCCAGCAGTTCCGGACAGGGTAGTTTTCAGCCCCAGCATTTT
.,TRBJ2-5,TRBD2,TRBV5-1,CASSRPPWAAGEETQYF,TGCGCCAGCAGTCGGCCTCCGTGGGCAGCGGGGGAAGAGACCCAGTACTTC
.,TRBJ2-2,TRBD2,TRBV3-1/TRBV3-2,CASRRVTGGRNTGELFF,TGTGCCAGCAGACGAGTCACGGGGGGGCGGAACACCGGGGAGCTGTTTTTT
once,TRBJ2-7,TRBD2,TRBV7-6,CASSFGTSGTIPYEQYF,TGTGCCAGCAGCTTTGGTACTAGCGGAACGATACCCTACGAGCAGTACTTC
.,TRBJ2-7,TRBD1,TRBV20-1,CSASPGQGWYREQYF,TGCAGTGCTAGTCCGGGACAGGGGTGGTATAGGGAGCAGTACTTC
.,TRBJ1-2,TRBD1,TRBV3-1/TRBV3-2,CASSQDWGVRRGRTNYGYTF,TGTGCCAGCAGCCAAGATTGGGGGGTCCGGAGGGGGCGAACTAACTATGGCTACACCTTC
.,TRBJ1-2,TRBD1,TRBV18,CASSRDSNLYGYTF,TGTGCCAGCTCACGGGACAGCAACCTTTATGGCTACACCTTC